A single count supports the clone carrying this TCR beta chain. One junction end disagrees with the germline gene, perhaps due to a read error. Germline assignment: CDR1 LGHNT and CDR2 FRNRAP. The CDR3 sequence is 11 residues long. The data derive from a study of blood T cell repertoires in COVID-19. Turning to the study itself: The origin of the acute and convalescent COVID-19 samples was the United States, Italy and Spain. T cells, B-cell-depleted T cells, or PBMCs supplied cDNA or gDNA.

In the source study's methods: The assay estimated nucleated cells by amplifying reference gene primers. Using immunoSEQ multiplex PCR, the repertoire was profiled, and TCRdb retains in-frame clones only, with some absent. V and J calls and clone size are copied from that table; D and trimming were computed from the DNA. The sample holds more than 130,000 clones, 84% seen once. The sequencing sample was made of peripheral blood. The receptor was derived from a woman of 80 years or more in a cohort sampled during active or convalescent COVID-19. The gene calls are TRBV12-5 and TRBJ1-2, with 7 bases matching TRBD1. CDR3 residues: CASGLGGQDLF. In DNA form, the CDR3 reads TGTGCTAGTGGTTTGGGAGGACAGGACCTCTTC. Full variable domain (missing parts from reference TRBV12-5 and TRBJ1-2): DARVTQTPRHKVTEMGQEVTMRCQPILGHNTVFWYRQTMMQGLELLAYFRNRAPLDDSGMPKDRFSAEMPDATLATLKIQPSEPRDSAVYFCASGLGGQDLFGSGTRLTVV.